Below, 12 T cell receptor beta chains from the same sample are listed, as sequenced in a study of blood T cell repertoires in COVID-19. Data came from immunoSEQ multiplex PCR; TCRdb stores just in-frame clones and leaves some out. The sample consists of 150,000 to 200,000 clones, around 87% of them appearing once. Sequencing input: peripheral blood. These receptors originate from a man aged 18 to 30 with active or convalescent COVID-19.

The CDR3 sequence: CASSFSQGTNEKLFF. CDR3 coding DNA: TGTGCCAGCAGTTTTAGCCAGGGAACTAATGAAAAACTGTTTTTT. The V and J genes are TRBV28 and TRBJ1-4; D possibly corresponds to TRBD1 (5 bases). This CDR3 is 15 amino acids long. Germline lookup yields CDR1 MDHEN and CDR2 SYDVKM. V lost 3 bases and J 1 base, leaving 9 bases between the germline ends.

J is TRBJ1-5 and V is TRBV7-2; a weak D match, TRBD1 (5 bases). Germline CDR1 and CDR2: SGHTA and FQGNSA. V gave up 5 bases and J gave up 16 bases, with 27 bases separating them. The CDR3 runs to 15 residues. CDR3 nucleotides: TGTGCCAGCAGCGTTACCTCGGTCCAGGGTATCGGCCAACATTTT. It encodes CASSVTSVQGIGQHF.

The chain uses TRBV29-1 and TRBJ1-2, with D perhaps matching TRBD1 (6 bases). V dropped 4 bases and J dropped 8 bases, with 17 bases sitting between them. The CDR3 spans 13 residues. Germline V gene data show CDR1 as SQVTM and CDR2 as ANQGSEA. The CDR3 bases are TGCAGCGTTGTTAGGGGGTACCTCGGAGGCTACACCTTC. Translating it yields CSVVRGYLGGYTF.

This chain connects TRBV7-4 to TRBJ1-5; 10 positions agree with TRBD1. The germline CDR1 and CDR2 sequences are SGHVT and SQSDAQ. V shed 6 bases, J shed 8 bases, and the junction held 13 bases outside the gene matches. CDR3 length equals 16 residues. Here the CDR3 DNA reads TGTGCCAGCAGTTGGGACCGGGACAGGGGAAGAGAGCCCCAGCATTTT. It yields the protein CASSWDRDRGREPQHF.

The CDR3 loop is CATGGGRDKNYNSPLHF. The DNA for the CDR3 is TGTGCCACCGGGGGGGGACGGGACAAAAACTATAATTCACCCCTCCACTTT. The chain has TRBV7-2 and TRBJ1-6; possibly TRBD1 for D (6 bases). This CDR3 has 17 residues. In germline, CDR1 is SGHTA, CDR2 FQGNSA. Trimming pared 10 bases from V and 3 bases from J, leaving 22 bases between.

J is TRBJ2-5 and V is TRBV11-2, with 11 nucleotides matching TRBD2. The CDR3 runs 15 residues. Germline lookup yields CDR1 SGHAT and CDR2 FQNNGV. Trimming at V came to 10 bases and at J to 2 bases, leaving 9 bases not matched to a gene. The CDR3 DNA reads TGTGCCACCTCGACTAGCGGGAAACATCAAGAGACCCAGTACTTC. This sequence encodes CATSTSGKHQETQYF.

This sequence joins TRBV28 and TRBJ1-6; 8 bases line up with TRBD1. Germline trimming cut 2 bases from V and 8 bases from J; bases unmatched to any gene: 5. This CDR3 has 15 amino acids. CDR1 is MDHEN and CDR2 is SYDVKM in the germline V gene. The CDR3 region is CASSLVDRDDSPLHF. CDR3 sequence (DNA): TGTGCCAGCAGTTTAGTGGACAGGGATGATTCACCCCTCCACTTT.

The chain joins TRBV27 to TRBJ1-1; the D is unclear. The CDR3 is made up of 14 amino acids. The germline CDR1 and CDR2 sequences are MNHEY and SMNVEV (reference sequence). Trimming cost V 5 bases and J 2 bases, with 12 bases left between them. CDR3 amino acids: CASSPPGLNTEAFF. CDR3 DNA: TGTGCCAGCAGTCCCCCCGGACTTAACACTGAAGCTTTCTTT.

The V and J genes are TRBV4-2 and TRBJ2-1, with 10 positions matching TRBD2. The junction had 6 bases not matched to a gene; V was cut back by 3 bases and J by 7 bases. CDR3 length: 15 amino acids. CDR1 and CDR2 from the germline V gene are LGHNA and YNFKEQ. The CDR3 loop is CASSQLAGASNEQFF. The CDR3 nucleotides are TGTGCCAGCAGCCAGCTAGCGGGAGCGAGTAATGAGCAGTTCTTC.

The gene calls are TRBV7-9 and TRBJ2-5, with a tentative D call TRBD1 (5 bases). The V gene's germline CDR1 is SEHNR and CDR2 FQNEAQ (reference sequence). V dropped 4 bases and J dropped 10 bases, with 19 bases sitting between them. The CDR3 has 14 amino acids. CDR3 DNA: TGTGCCAGCAGCTCAAGGTTGGCAGTCAGGGACCAGTACTTC. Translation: CASSSRLAVRDQYF.

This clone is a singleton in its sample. In nucleotides, the CDR3 is TGTGCCAGCAGTCCACGTCCAGGGAACACTGAAGCTTTCTTT. Residues: CASSPRPGNTEAFF. This chain links TRBV6-5 with TRBJ1-1; D is unclear. The CDR3 spans 14 residues. Germline-derived CDR1 and CDR2 are MNHEY and SVGAGI. Trimming shortened V by 5 bases and J by 1 base, and 11 bases separated the two germline ends.

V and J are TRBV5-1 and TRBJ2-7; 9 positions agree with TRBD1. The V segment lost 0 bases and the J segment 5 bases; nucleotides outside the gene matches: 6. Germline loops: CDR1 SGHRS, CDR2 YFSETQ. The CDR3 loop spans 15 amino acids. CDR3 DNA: TGCGCCAGCAGCTTGGGGGACAGGGAGTACAACGAGCAGTACTTC. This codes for CASSLGDREYNEQYF. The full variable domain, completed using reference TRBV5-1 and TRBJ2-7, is KAGVTQTPRYLIKTRGQQVTLSCSPISGHRSVSWYQQTPGQGLQFLFEYFSETQRNKGNFPGRFSGRQFSNSRSEMNVSTLELGDSALYLCASSLGDREYNEQYFGPGTRLTVT.